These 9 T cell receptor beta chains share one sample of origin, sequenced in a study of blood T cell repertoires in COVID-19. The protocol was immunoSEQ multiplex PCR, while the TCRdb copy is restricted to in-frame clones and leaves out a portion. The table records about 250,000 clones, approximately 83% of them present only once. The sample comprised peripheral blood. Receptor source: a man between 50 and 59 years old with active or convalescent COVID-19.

This CDR3 reads CASSAIRTGTPYEQYF. As DNA, the CDR3 is TGTGCCAGCAGCGCCATACGGACAGGGACCCCCTACGAGCAGTACTTC. V and J are TRBV5-6 and TRBJ2-7; 8 bases fit TRBD1. The junction had 11 bases not matched to a gene; V was cut back by 4 bases and J by 2 bases. Germline CDR1 SGHDT, CDR2 YYEEEE. The CDR3 consists of 16 residues.

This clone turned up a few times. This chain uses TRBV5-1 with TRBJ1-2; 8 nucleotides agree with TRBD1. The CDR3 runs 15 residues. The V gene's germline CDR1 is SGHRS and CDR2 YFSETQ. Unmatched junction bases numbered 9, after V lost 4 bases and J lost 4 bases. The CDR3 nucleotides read TGCGCCAGCAGCGTATCGACAGGGGAATCCTATGGCTACACCTTC. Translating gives CASSVSTGESYGYTF.

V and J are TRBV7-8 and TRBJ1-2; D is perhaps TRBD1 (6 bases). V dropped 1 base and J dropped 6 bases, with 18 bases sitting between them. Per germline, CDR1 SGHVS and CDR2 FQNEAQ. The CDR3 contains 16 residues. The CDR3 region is CASSLDVSGGADGYTF. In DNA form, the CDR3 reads TGTGCCAGCAGCTTAGATGTTTCGGGGGGGGCGGATGGCTACACCTTC.

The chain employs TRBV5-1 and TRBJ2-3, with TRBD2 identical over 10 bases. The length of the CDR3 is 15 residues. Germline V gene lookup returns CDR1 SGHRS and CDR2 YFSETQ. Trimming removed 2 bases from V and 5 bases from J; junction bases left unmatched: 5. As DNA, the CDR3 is TGCGCCAGCAGCTTTACTAGCGGGGTTGGAGATACGCAGTATTTT. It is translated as CASSFTSGVGDTQYF.

The CDR3 is CASSIRTGESPLHF. The CDR3 coding sequence is TGCGCCAGCAGCATTCGGACAGGGGAATCACCCCTCCACTTT. The chain couples TRBV5-1 to TRBJ1-6, with TRBD1 matching over 9 bases. Germline lookup yields CDR1 SGHRS and CDR2 YFSETQ. V dropped 4 bases and J dropped 10; count of bases not matched to a gene: 6. The CDR3 consists of 14 residues. The variable domain in full, with the rest retrieved from reference TRBV5-1 and TRBJ1-6, is KAGVTQTPRYLIKTRGQQVTLSCSPISGHRSVSWYQQTPGQGLQFLFEYFSETQRNKGNFPGRFSGRQFSNSRSEMNVSTLELGDSALYLCASSIRTGESPLHFGNGTRLTVT.

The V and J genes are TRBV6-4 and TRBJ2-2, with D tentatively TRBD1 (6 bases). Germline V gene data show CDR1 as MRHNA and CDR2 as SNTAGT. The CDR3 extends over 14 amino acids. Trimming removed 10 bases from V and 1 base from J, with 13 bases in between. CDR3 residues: CATRQDMNTGELFF. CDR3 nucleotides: TGTGCCACCCGACAGGATATGAACACCGGGGAGCTGTTTTTT.

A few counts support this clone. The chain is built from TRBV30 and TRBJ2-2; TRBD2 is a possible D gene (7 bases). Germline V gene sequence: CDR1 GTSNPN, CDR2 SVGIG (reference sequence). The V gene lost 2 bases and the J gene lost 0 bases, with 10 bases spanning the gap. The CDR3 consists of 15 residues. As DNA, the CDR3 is TGTGCCTGGAGTAGGGGGGGGACGAACACCGGGGAGCTGTTTTTT. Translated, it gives CAWSRGGTNTGELFF.

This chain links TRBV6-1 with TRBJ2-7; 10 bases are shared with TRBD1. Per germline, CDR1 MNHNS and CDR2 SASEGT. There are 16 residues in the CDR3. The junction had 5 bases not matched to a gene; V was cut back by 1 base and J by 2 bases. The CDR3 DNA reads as TGTGCCAGCAGTGAAGGGGTGACAGGGGGCCCCTACGAGCAGTACTTC. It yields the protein CASSEGVTGGPYEQYF.

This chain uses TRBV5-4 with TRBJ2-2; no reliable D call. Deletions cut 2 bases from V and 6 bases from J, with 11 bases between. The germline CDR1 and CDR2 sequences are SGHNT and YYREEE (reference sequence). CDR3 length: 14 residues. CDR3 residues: CASSFDWLAGELFF. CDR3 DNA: TGTGCCAGCAGCTTCGATTGGTTAGCCGGGGAGCTGTTTTTT.